These 10 T cell receptor beta chains originate from one sample sequenced in a study of T-cell reconstitution after alpha-beta-depleted transplantation in children. The authors prepared the TCRbeta library with unique molecular identifiers. TCRdb itself ran the PCR reads through MiXCR, one entry per CDR3 protein. The sample holds 200,000 to 300,000 distinct CDR3 sequences; 25% are singletons and the top ten take roughly 2.6%. The source material was PBMCs, sampled before TCRalphabeta/CD19-depleted stem cell transplant. The receptors originated from a girl aged 2 to 10 with Fanconi anemia, due to receive a stem cell transplant.

This clonotype was counted at least ten times. CDR3 nucleotides: TGCAGTGCAACGACAGGGTTTACGAATGAGCAGTTCTTC. Its protein is CSATTGFTNEQFF. This chain uses TRBV20-1 with TRBJ2-1, with 7 bases aligning to TRBD1. Germline values: CDR1 DFQATT, CDR2 SNEGSKA (reference sequence). The CDR3 is 13 amino acids. Trimming cost V 6 bases and J 7 bases; bases outside gene matches: 9.

In this sample, this clonotype turned up many times. CDR3 sequence (DNA): TGTGCCAGCAGTTTTCAGGGTTTTGACACCGGGGAGCTGTTTTTT. It codes for CASSFQGFDTGELFF. The chain employs TRBV12-3 or TRBV12-4 and TRBJ2-2; possibly TRBD1 for D (5 bases). The CDR3 consists of 15 residues. The V end was cut by 3 bases, the J end by 3 bases, with 11 bases between.

The rearrangement uses TRBV7-3 and TRBJ2-7; no reliable D call. This CDR3 is 15 amino acids long. Trimming cost V 0 bases and J 3 bases, with 12 bases left between them. Germline V gene sequence: CDR1 SGHTA, CDR2 FQGTGA. Here the CDR3 reads CASSLTSGPYYEQYF. In DNA, the CDR3 is TGTGCCAGCAGCTTAACGTCCGGGCCTTACTACGAGCAGTACTTC.

Comment on this clonotype: A much larger clone differs from this one at a single base, so this may be a read error. The chain uses TRBV29-1 and TRBJ2-7; D uncertain. The CDR3 covers 11 residues. CDR1 and CDR2 from the germline V gene are SQVTM and ANQGSEA. The CDR3 reads CSVDLAHDQYF. Here the CDR3 DNA reads TGCAGCGTCGACTTAGCCCACGACCAGTACTTC.

The chain couples TRBV5-1 to TRBJ1-2; D remains unclear. The CDR3 totals 14 residues. Germline loops: CDR1 SGHRS, CDR2 YFSETQ. Trimming took 4 bases from V and 4 from J, leaving 14 bases between them. The CDR3 sequence: CASSPTAGSYGYTF. CDR3 sequence (DNA): TGCGCCAGCAGCCCTACCGCGGGTAGCTATGGCTACACCTTC.

This clonotype was picked up many times. The genes are TRBV12-3 or TRBV12-4 and TRBJ2-3, with D maybe TRBD2 (5 bases). The CDR3 length is 15 residues. Trimming removed 6 bases at V and 2 bases at J, with 15 bases between. The CDR3 sequence is CASSPEGLFTDTQYF. CDR3 DNA: TGTGCCAGCAGCCCCGAGGGCCTTTTCACAGATACGCAGTATTTT.

The chain has TRBV29-1 and TRBJ2-2; the D is unclear. This CDR3 contains 12 residues. Trimming removed 4 bases from V and 3 bases from J, with 6 bases in between. Germline V gene lookup returns CDR1 SQVTM and CDR2 ANQGSEA. The CDR3 sequence is CSVVFDTGELFF. CDR3 nucleotides: TGCAGCGTTGTATTCGACACCGGGGAGCTGTTTTTT.

There are many counts of this clonotype. The rearrangement links TRBV28 to TRBJ1-2; a possible D gene is TRBD1 (6 bases). Trimming left V 6 bases short and J 2 bases short, with 10 bases between. Germline V lookup: CDR1 MDHEN, CDR2 SYDVKM. The CDR3 runs to 13 residues. CDR3 amino acids: CASSQTGNYGYTF. CDR3 sequence (DNA): TGTGCCAGCAGCCAAACAGGGAACTATGGCTACACCTTC.

This clonotype was seen ten or more times. The chain uses TRBV12-3 or TRBV12-4 and TRBJ2-3, with TRBD2 as a possible D gene (6 bases). V shed 8 bases and J shed 5 bases, with 20 bases lying between them. There are 15 residues in the CDR3. CDR3 nucleotides: TGTGCCAGCTCGCCGAGGGCCTGGAGGGAAGATACGCAGTATTTT. It yields the protein CASSPRAWREDTQYF.

The chain has TRBV12-3 or TRBV12-4 and TRBJ2-5, with 8 bases matching TRBD1. This CDR3 contains 13 residues. The trim removed 6 bases at V and 1 base at J, leaving 1 base unmatched. DNA of the CDR3: TGTGCCAGCAGGCAGGGGGCCCAAGAGACCCAGTACTTC. This gives the protein CASRQGAQETQYF.